This TCR beta chain is from a study of cytomegalovirus exposure and HLA in healthy donors (dated by TCRdb to the late 2010s). With regard to the full study: According to an earlier analysis of a few hundred of the donors, 150 million to 200 million T cells yielded approximately 120 million unique TCR beta sequences and about 300 Gb of sequence data. On average, roughly 240,000 unique TCR beta nucleotide sequences were sequenced per donor among 398 genotyped donors of the cohort, with 15% to 20% of those sequences being non-productive. The number of donors typed differed by locus, with about 620-630 for A, B, C, DRB1 and DQB1, around 500 for DQA1, 606 for DPA1, and approximately 470 for DPB1. In the later analysis, no new phenotypic data were used to find candidate immune exposures; instead, reliance was placed on TCR beta sequences and their occurrence across donors. Every repertoire in the discovery cohort had been generated on one and the same sequencing platform. The study profiled the T cell repertoires of about 640 subjects by immunosequencing and related them to cytomegalovirus serostatus. High-throughput TCR immunosequencing, statistical association of individual TCRs with disease status, and machine learning were combined to predict cytomegalovirus infection status. In an earlier analysis of about 590 of the donors, high-throughput TCR beta sequencing was used to judge whether each TCR beta V gene segment behaved as functional or pseudogenic. An early release that covered fewer than 750 HLA-typed donors contained around 300 gigabases of sequencing data and about 93 million unique TCR sequences. Because of strong linkage in the cohort, 5 or 6 DR-DQ haplotypes were treated as single units for association and clustering. Along with the approximately 650-subject first cohort, a separate validation cohort of some 130 different subjects was used. In a later analysis, previously published TCR beta repertoires from 600 to 850 donors were re-analyzed and high-resolution HLA genotyping was added so that TCR occurrence patterns could be studied. Donor age, sex, ethnicity and CMV serostatus were compiled together with the repertoire data. Both class I and class II loci were covered by HLA typing, at four-digit resolution. In a later genetic analysis, genome-wide SNP genotypes for about three fifths of the roughly 670 donors were used, and that subset was treated as a discovery cohort. Among the roughly 390 genotyped donors, 75% to 90% belonged to the genetic ancestry cluster associated with self-reported Caucasian donors. The study aimed to test whether signatures of past pathogen exposure could be identified by cataloging public T cell receptors. The study at large found these results: In an earlier analysis of approximately 590 of the donors, most TCR beta V segments were observed in productive rearrangements about 87% or about 30% of the time, broadly matching IMGT annotations. A later analysis found that HLA-associated TCR beta chains were more clonally expanded and had lower generation probabilities than equally common non-associated chains. The study listed 164 TCR beta chains as associated with cytomegalovirus. The earlier analysis of 450 to 700 of the donors excluded some 16 rarely observed V segments, including chromosome 9 orphons, because counts were too low. According to a later analysis, parvovirus B19, influenza, CMV and Epstein-Barr virus appeared linked to several top co-occurrence clusters. In a later analysis, most CMV-associated TCR beta chains were found to appear HLA-restricted, with HLA associations seemingly driven largely by CMV exposure. The classifier was reported to diagnose cytomegalovirus status with high specificity and sensitivity in both the original and validation cohorts. The authors suggested that the approach could potentially be extended to other disease states and immunological phenotypes. HLA typing was unavailable for some donors at each locus, so association tests used only the typed subset. In a later genetic analysis, a missense DCLRE1C variant was associated with V-gene and J-gene trimming of TCR beta chains, and the association was replicated in an independent cohort. In a later genetic analysis, fewer N-insertions in productive TCRs were reported among donors in an Asian-associated ancestry cluster than the roughly 710-donor mean. A cluster of highly shared sequence variants was judged likely to be a technical artifact of the sequencing pipeline. Presence/absence analyses assumed roughly uniform sequencing depth across donors, an assumption that may not hold. For the cohort, immune exposure information was limited to CMV serostatus. Most TCR sequences were observed very rarely across donors, whereas some public TCRs were present in many individuals. In a later analysis, the rate of TCR association differed among HLA loci, with DRB1 alleles having the most associated TCRs and HLA-C alleles having the fewest. A further reported finding was that TCR beta sequences accurately predicted the HLA-A and HLA-B alleles for most subjects in the first cohort. Strong co-occurrence of HLA alleles, especially DR and DQ, made assigning TCR associations to individual alleles difficult. The cohort was sequenced for TCR beta chains only, and without alpha or paired-chain data the features that could be detected were limited. At a false discovery rate of 0.05, a later analysis linked roughly 17,000 TCR beta sequences to specific HLA alleles. The 87-base-pair reads could not distinguish some IMGT-functional V segments, including TRBV6-2 and TRBV6-3, so those segments were excluded. In vitro tests confirmed that a few of the cytomegalovirus-associated TCR beta chains recognize cytomegalovirus antigens. Linkage disequilibrium might explain the correlated functional status among segregating V segments, but an unknown experimental factor could not be ruled out.

The cohort was made up of about 670 healthy bone marrow donors. All cohort members were sampled while nominally healthy, although unrecorded immune exposures were likely present. The donor was CMV seronegative and belonged to the group of approximately 320 seronegative cohort members. A peripheral blood sample was collected from each donor, and TCR beta sequencing was performed on peripheral blood mononuclear cells. The Qiagen DNeasy Blood Extraction Kit was used to extract genomic DNA from the blood cell samples. The germline V gene yields SGHTA for CDR1 and FQGTGA for CDR2. For this chain, trimming is 6 bases at the V end and 5 bases at the J end, and the number of junction bases without a gene match is 11. From the cysteine through the phenylalanine, the CDR3 covers 16 amino acids. The entry retains the CDR3 DNA only, 48 bases that are in frame from base 1. Regarding this clone: No cognate antigen has been identified for it. Per-base quality was not reported, and no clone a single base away is much larger than it.

Library method: the immunoSEQ multiplex PCR assay. The multiplex PCR relied on a mix of 60 forward primers for TCR Vbeta segments and 13 reverse primers for TCR Jbeta segments. The CDR3 region of rearranged TCR beta genes was amplified from genomic DNA by a multiplex PCR assay. The Illumina HiSeq System was used to sequence the amplified TCR beta libraries as 87-base-pair reads. Per the authors' processing: Across the 670 or so repertoires, a later analysis counted some 80 million unique TCR beta chains, some 11 million of which were shared by at least two donors. Raw reads were error-corrected and collapsed into unique sequences with a nearest-neighbor algorithm that merged closely related sequences to remove PCR and sequencing errors. CDR3 sequences were aligned to IMGT reference sequences to assign V, D and J gene segments. Each retained sequence needed at least a six-nucleotide match to both a V gene segment and a J gene segment. Rearrangements were called productive when the CDR3 lacked stop codons and stayed in frame with V and J; all others were non-productive. Following IMGT convention, CDR3 was defined as the stretch from the second conserved V-encoded cysteine to the conserved J-encoded phenylalanine. In an earlier analysis of around 570 of the donors, sequences lacking an unambiguous match to a single V gene segment were excluded. In an earlier analysis of about 590 of the donors, a V segment was called functional when productive rearrangements were above 56.7%, and segregating when the standard deviation between donors exceeded 5%. A statistical classification framework was developed to diagnose cytomegalovirus status using the catalog of TCR beta chain sequences. In a later analysis, TCR nucleotide sequences were compared against IMGT/GENE-DB human TR gene sequences so that V and J genes could be assigned. Using the TCRdist pipeline, a later analysis assigned CDR3 sequences along with most-parsimonious VDJ recombination scenarios. A later analysis defined each TCR beta chain by its CDR3 amino acid sequence plus V-gene family, and excluded reads lacking a unique V-gene family. A later analysis removed 592 highly shared, low-generation-probability nucleotide sequences to deal with suspected cross-contamination and a sequencing artifact. In a later analysis, a clonal expansion index for each public chain was calculated from normalized within-repertoire ranks of inferred template counts. In a later analysis, generation probabilities were computed with a VDJ recombination model fitted to out-of-frame rearrangements, and the resulting probabilities were checked against IGoR. A later analysis scored TCR-TCR, TCR-HLA and TCR-CMV co-occurrence with hypergeometric tests, applying a repertoire-size bias correction to TCR pairs. In a later analysis, false discovery rates were estimated by permuting HLA or CMV assignments 20 times. In a later analysis, co-occurring TCRs were grouped using DBSCAN, with TCRdist sequence similarity added in when clustering inside HLA-allele-positive subsets. Repertoires with fewer than 30,000 or more than 120,000 public chains were left out of co-occurrence clustering, as were a few repertoires with anomalous nucleotide sharing. TCRdb limited this immuneACCESS table to in-frame rearrangements with V and J called. A share of clones is missing; checked studies link under half to unresolved V genes, and the rest is unexplained. That table supplies the V and J calls and clone size; D and trimming were determined from the DNA. Within this sample are roughly 130,000 clones, with 70% to 90% of them counted one time only. The ten largest clones take up around 1.7% of the sample.

Material for sequencing was PBMCs. The TCR was taken from a boy aged 10-17 years in good health and CMV-seronegative. The chain joins TRBV7-3 to TRBJ2-3; 10 central bases correspond to TRBD2. The nucleotide sequence is given as TGTGCCAGCAGTAAAAGCGGGGGGGCCGGGAGAGATACGCAGTATTTT. The encoded protein is CASSKSGGAGRDTQYF.